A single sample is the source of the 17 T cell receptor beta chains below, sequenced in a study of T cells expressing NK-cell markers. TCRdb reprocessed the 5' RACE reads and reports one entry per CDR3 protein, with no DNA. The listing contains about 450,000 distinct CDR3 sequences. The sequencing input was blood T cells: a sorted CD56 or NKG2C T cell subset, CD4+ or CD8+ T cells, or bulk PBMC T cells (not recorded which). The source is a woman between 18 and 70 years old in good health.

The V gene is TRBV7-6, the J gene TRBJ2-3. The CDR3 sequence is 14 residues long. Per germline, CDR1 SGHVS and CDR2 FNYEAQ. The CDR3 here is CASSLTWSADTQYF.

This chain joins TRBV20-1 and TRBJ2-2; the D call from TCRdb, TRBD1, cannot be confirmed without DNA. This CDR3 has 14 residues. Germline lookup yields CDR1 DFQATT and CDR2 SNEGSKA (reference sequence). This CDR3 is CSARTQGATGELFF.

CDR3 region: CASSLSAEYNSPLHF. The chain is built from TRBV12-3 or TRBV12-4 and TRBJ1-6. This CDR3 region has 15 residues.

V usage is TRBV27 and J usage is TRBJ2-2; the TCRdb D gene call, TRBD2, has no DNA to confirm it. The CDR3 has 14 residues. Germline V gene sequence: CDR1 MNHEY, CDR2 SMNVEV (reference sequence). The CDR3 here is CASSFGETTGELFF.

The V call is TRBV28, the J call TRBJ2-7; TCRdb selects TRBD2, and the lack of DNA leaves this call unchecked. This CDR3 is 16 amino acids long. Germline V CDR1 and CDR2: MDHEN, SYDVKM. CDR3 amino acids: CASSLRERGGWDEQYF.

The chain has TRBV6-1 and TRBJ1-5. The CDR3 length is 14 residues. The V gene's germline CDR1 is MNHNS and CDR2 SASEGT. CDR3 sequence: CASSPILSNQPQHF.

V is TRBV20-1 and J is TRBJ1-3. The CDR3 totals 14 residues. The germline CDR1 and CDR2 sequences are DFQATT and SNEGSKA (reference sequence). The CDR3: CSARDKSSGNTIYF.

CDR3 sequence: CSVVPETSYEQYF. This sequence joins TRBV29-1 and TRBJ2-7. CDR3 length equals 13 residues. CDR1 is SQVTM, CDR2 ANQGSEA, per germline.

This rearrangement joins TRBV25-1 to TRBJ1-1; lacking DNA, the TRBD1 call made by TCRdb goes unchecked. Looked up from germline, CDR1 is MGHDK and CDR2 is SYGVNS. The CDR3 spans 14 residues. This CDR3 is CASSEWDSNTEAFF.

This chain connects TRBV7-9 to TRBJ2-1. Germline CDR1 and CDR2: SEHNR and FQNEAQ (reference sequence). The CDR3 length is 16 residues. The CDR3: CASSSVRASSYNEQFF.

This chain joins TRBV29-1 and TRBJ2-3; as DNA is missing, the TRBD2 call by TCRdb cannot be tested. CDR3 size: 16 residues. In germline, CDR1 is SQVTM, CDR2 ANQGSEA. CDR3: CSVEIRLAGGADTQYF.

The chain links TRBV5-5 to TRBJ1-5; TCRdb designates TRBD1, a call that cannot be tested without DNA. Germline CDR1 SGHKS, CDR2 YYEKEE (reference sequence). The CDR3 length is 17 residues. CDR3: CASSERQGINSNQPQHF.

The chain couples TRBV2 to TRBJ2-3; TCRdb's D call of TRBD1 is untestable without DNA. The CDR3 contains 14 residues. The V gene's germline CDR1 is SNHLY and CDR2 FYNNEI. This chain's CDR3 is CASRLDGGPDTQYF. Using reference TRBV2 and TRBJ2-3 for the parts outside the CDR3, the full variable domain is EPEVTQTPSHQVTQMGQEVILRCVPISNHLYFYWYRQILGQKVEFLVSFYNNEISEKSEIFDDQFSVERPDGSNFTLKIRSTKLEDSAMYFCASRLDGGPDTQYFGPGTRLTVL.

The CDR3 spells CASSLGTQNSYEQYF. V is TRBV11-2 and J is TRBJ2-7; TCRdb indicates TRBD1, and absent DNA this call remains unverified. The CDR3 has 15 residues. From germline, CDR1 is SGHAT and CDR2 FQNNGV.

The CDR3 sequence is CASSSTGIGEQFF. The chain has TRBV7-9 and TRBJ2-1; TCRdb reports TRBD1, a call that lacks DNA to check it against. The germline gives CDR1 SEHNR, CDR2 FQNEAQ (reference sequence). The CDR3 has 13 residues.

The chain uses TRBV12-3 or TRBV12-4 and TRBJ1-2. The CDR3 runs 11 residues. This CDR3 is CASTLPGGYTF.

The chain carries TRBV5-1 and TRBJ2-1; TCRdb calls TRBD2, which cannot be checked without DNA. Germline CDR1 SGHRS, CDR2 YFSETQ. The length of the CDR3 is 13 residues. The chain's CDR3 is CASSLSGLAGQFF. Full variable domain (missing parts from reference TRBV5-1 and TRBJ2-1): KAGVTQTPRYLIKTRGQQVTLSCSPISGHRSVSWYQQTPGQGLQFLFEYFSETQRNKGNFPGRFSGRQFSNSRSEMNVSTLELGDSALYLCASSLSGLAGQFFGPGTRLTVL.